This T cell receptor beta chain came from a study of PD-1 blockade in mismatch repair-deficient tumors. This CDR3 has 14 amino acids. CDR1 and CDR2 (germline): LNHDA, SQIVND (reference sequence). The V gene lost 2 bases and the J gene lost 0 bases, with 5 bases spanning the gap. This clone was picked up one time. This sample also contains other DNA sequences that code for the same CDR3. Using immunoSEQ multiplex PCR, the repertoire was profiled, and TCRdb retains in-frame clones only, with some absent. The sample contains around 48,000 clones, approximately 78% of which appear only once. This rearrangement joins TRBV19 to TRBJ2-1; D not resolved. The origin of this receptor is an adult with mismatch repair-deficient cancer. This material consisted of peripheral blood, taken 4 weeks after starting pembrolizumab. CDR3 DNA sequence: TGTGCCAGTAGTATACAAAGCTCCTACAATGAGCAGTTCTTC. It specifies CASSIQSSYNEQFF.